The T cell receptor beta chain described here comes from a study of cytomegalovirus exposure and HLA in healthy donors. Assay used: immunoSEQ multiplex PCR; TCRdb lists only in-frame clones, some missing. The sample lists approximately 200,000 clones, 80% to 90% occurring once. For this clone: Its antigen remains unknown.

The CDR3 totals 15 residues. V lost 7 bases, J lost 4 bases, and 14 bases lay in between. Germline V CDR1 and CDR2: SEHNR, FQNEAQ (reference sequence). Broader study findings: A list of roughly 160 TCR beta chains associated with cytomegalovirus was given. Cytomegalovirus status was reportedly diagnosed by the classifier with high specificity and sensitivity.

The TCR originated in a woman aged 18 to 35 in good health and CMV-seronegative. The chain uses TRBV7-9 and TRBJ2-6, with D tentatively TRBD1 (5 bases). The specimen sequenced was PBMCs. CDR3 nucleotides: TGTGCCAGCAATCAGGGTGGGTCGGGGGCCAACGTCCTGACTTTC. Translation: CASNQGGSGANVLTF.